The following is a T cell receptor beta chain sequence with its context. This clone was recorded a few times. Its antigen target is currently unknown. Base qualities are not at hand, and no much larger clone is one base apart. The sample's time point label, in plain terms: after dendritic cell vaccination, including at tumor progression/relapse. To be selected, patients needed enough residual fresh-frozen tumor tissue and more than two years of available survival data. None of the glioblastoma patients carried an isocitrate dehydrogenase mutation, although molecular status otherwise varied. PBMC collection took place before vaccination, two weeks after the third vaccination, and at tumor progression if progression occurred. Genomic DNA was extracted with the Qiagen DNeasy Blood extraction Kit. The sample originates from a study of glioma-infiltrating T cells after dendritic cell vaccination (dated by TCRdb to about 2016). About the investigation overall: Of the approximately 15 glioblastoma patients in the cohort, all drawn from Phase I and II dendritic cell vaccination trials, 9 were newly diagnosed and 6 had recurrent disease. To make the vaccine, monocyte-derived dendritic cells were cultured for under eight days with IL-4 and GM-CSF and then pulsed overnight with autologous tumor lysate. Survival after dendritic cell vaccination was correlated with TCR sequencing metrics such as TIL content and the overlap between tumor and blood repertoires. Autologous tumor lysate-pulsed dendritic cell vaccination was administered to the patients between the early 2000s and the early 2010s. Each patient got three intradermal injections of the dendritic cell vaccine, spaced at biweekly intervals, in the arm below the axilla. In glioblastoma patients vaccinated with dendritic cells, deep sequencing of TCR beta CDR3 regions served to measure the amount of tumor-infiltrating lymphocytes and to compare repertoires between tumor and blood. What the study reported, not specific to this receptor: The TCR overlap response model with three groups was called speculative and said to need prospective validation. Higher estimated pretreatment TIL content predicted longer time to progression and overall survival after dendritic cell vaccination. TCR clonality showed no direct relationship with survival, which suggests that a diverse polyclonal response may be important. The cohort was small and heterogeneous, only a few patients had full blood and tumor sets, and even fewer had initial-recurrent tumor pairs.

CDR3 length: 16 amino acids, cysteine to phenylalanine. Only the CDR3 part of the read is kept: 48 bases, read in frame from the first base. From V the trimming removes 4 bases and from J it removes 4 bases, while the gene matches leave 10 bases of the junction unaccounted for. CDR1 and CDR2, per the germline V gene, are SGHVS and FNYEAQ. Using the immunoSEQ assay, TCRB CDR3 regions were amplified from about 1.9 micrograms of genomic DNA, or from all available DNA when less than that was on hand. Multiplex PCR used 60 forward primers for TCR V beta segments and 13 reverse primers for J beta segments. To estimate reads per starting template, synthetic control templates were spiked into each sample at limiting dilution. The Illumina HiSeq System generated sequencing reads of 87 bp. The study's processing was this. PCR and sequencing errors were removed by a nearest neighbor algorithm that merged closely related sequences. TCR overlap was measured as the percentage of unique tumor TCR beta sequences also present in the same patient's peripheral blood. Not all clones reach the TCRdb copy of this immuneACCESS table, which keeps in-frame sequences only. Checked studies attribute under half of the gap to unresolved V genes and leave the rest unexplained. The V and J calls and clone size come from that table; D and trimming were worked out from the DNA. Within this sample are tens of thousands of clones, with around 83% of them counted one time only. The top ten clonotypes cover less than 7.5% of the sample.

The source is a human donor with glioblastoma. The sample in question was blood, obtained after dendritic cell vaccination. The sequence links TRBV7-6 to TRBJ1-1; 9 junctional bases match TRBD1. The bases are TGTGCCAGCAGCTCGGGACAGGGAGTGATCGGCACTGAAGCTTTCTTT. Its translation reads: CASSSGQGVIGTEAFF.